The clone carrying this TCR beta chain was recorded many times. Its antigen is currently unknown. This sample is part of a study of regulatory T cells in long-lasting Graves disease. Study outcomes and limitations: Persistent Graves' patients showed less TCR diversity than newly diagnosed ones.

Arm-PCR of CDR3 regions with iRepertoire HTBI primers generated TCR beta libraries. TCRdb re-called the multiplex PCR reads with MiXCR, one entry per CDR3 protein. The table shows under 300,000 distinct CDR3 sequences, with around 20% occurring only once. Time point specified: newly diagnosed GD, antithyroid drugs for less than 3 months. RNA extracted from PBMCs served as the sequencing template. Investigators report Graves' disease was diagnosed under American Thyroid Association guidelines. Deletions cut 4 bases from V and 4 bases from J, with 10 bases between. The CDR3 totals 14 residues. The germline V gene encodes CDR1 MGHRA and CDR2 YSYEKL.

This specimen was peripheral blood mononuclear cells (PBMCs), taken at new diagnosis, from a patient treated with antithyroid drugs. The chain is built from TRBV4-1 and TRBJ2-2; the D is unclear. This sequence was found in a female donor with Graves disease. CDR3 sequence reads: CASSPLGLTGELFF. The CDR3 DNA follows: TGCGCCAGCAGCCCCCTAGGCCTCACCGGGGAGCTGTTTTTT.